One sample yielded the 18 T cell receptor beta chains listed below, sequenced in a study of CD8 T cells in ankylosing spondylitis. TCRdb reprocessed the 5' RACE reads with MiXCR, giving one entry per CDR3 protein. The sample lists 250,000 to 300,000 distinct CDR3 sequences, approximately 20% occurring once. The specimen was blood, either unsorted or a sorted T cell fraction (not recorded which). These receptors were obtained from a male donor with ankylosing spondylitis or in good health (not recorded which).

The table lists this clonotype with a count of one. The chain recombines TRBV27 with TRBJ2-1; no reliable D call. This CDR3 is 14 amino acids long. CDR1 is MNHEY, CDR2 SMNVEV, per germline (reference sequence). The V and J ends lost 2 bases and 2 bases respectively, with 7 bases between them. This chain's CDR3 is CASSLASTYNEQFF. In DNA form, the CDR3 reads TGTGCCAGCAGTTTAGCCAGTACCTACAATGAGCAGTTCTTC.

V usage is TRBV6-5 and J usage is TRBJ2-1; 8 bases align to TRBD1. Losses at the gene ends were 3 bases for V and 6 bases for J; bases not matched to a gene: 10. CDR1 is MNHEY and CDR2 is SVGAGI in the germline V gene. The CDR3 runs 16 residues. This CDR3 is CASSYLNTGGRNEQFF. The CDR3 nucleotides are TGTGCCAGCAGTTATTTAAACACAGGGGGTCGCAATGAGCAGTTCTTC.

This clonotype was observed a handful of times. The chain employs TRBV4-1 and TRBJ2-3; 7 bases fit TRBD2. J gave up 14 bases and V 0 bases, and 11 bases lay outside the gene matches. The CDR3 totals 14 residues. The germline gives CDR1 MGHRA, CDR2 YSYEKL. Here the CDR3 reads CASSQEDASGSVYF. In nucleotides, the CDR3 is TGCGCCAGCAGCCAAGAAGACGCTAGCGGAAGCGTGTATTTT.

J is TRBJ1-2 and V is TRBV7-9, with 8 bases that match TRBD1. The CDR3 consists of 14 residues. Germline V gene data show CDR1 as SEHNR and CDR2 as FQNEAQ (reference sequence). Unmatched junction bases numbered 3, after V lost 0 bases and J lost 6 bases. This CDR3 reads CASSLATGGDGYTF. CDR3 bases: TGTGCCAGCAGCTTAGCTACAGGGGGAGATGGCTACACCTTC.

This clonotype was counted many times. The chain employs TRBV6-4 and TRBJ2-3, with TRBD2 identical over 11 bases. The CDR3 is 15 amino acids. The germline CDR1 and CDR2 sequences are MRHNA and SNTAGT. Trimming at V came to 6 bases and at J to 5 bases, leaving 7 bases not matched to a gene. CDR3 DNA sequence: TGTGCCAGCAGCCAACTAGCGGGAGCCGAAGATACGCAGTATTTT. Protein product: CASSQLAGAEDTQYF.

This clonotype was detected only a few times. The chain links TRBV6-5 to TRBJ2-2; perhaps TRBD2 as D (5 bases). V was shortened by 4 bases and J by 1 base, with 19 bases between the two germline ends. Germline assignment: CDR1 MNHEY and CDR2 SVGAGI. The CDR3 extends over 18 amino acids. CDR3 in amino acids: CASSSLFAPSRNTGELFF. CDR3 sequence (DNA): TGTGCCAGCAGTTCCTTGTTTGCTCCTAGCCGGAACACCGGGGAGCTGTTTTTT.

This clonotype appeared a few times. The chain links TRBV5-1 to TRBJ2-2, with D perhaps TRBD2 (5 bases). V shed 4 bases and J shed 17 bases, with 21 bases lying between them. Germline lookup yields CDR1 SGHRS and CDR2 YFSETQ. The CDR3 is 13 amino acids. CDR3 in DNA: TGCGCCAGCAGCCCGGACTCTGCGGCGCTGTTTTTTTTT. It encodes CASSPDSAALFFF.

DNA for the CDR3: TGTGCCAGCAGTCCAGGGGACGTAGCCTACGAGCAGTACTTC. This encodes CASSPGDVAYEQYF. V gene TRBV12-3 or TRBV12-4 combines with J gene TRBJ2-7; TRBD1 is a possible D gene (6 bases). Trimming took 5 bases from V and 2 from J, leaving 13 bases between them. The CDR3 length is 14 residues.

The sample holds many counts of this clonotype. This rearrangement joins TRBV9 to TRBJ2-5; the D gene is possibly TRBD1 (6 bases). Trimming took off 3 bases at V and 7 bases at J, with 22 bases between the two ends. The CDR3 runs to 16 residues. CDR1 and CDR2 (germline): SGDLS, YYNGEE. In DNA form, the CDR3 reads TGTGCCAGCAGCGAGTCCGGGACACTTCTTTGGGGGACCCAGTACTTC. Protein product: CASSESGTLLWGTQYF. The full variable domain, completed using reference TRBV9 and TRBJ2-5, is DSGVTQTPKHLITATGQRVTLRCSPRSGDLSVYWYQQSLDQGLQFLIQYYNGEERAKGNILERFSAQQFPDLHSELNLSSLELGDSALYFCASSESGTLLWGTQYFGPGTRLLVL.

This clonotype occurred many times. V usage is TRBV4-3 and J usage is TRBJ2-2, with D possibly matching TRBD2 (5 bases). This CDR3 is 15 amino acids long. Deletions cut 2 bases from V and 7 bases from J, with 14 bases between. The germline CDR1 and CDR2 sequences are LGHNA and YSLEER. CDR3 coding DNA: TGCGCCAGCAGCCAAAGGCCGGGGAGCGGCGGGGAGCTGTTTTTT. This codes for CASSQRPGSGGELFF.

The chain employs TRBV27 and TRBJ1-6, with D unclear. Germline V gene data show CDR1 as MNHEY and CDR2 as SMNVEV (reference sequence). The CDR3 has 14 amino acids. Trimming took off 7 bases at V and 2 bases at J, with 9 bases between the two ends. This CDR3 reads CASTTGAYNSPLHF. The CDR3 coding sequence is TGTGCCAGCACCACCGGGGCCTATAATTCACCCCTCCACTTT.

The chain combines TRBV20-1 with TRBJ2-1; D is possibly TRBD1 (6 bases). This CDR3 spans 15 amino acids. V was trimmed by 0 bases and J by 7 bases, leaving 16 bases between them. Germline V gives CDR1 DFQATT, CDR2 SNEGSKA (reference sequence). CDR3 nucleotides: TGCAGTGCTAGAGAATGGGAGACAGGAAAAAATGAGCAGTTCTTC. It is translated as CSAREWETGKNEQFF.

V is TRBV5-6 and J is TRBJ2-1, with 7 bases aligning to TRBD2. V dropped 4 bases and J dropped 3; count of bases not matched to a gene: 7. The germline V gene has CDR1 SGHDT and CDR2 YYEEEE. The CDR3 has 15 amino acids. This CDR3 is CASSEGLESYNEQFF. CDR3 nucleotide sequence: TGTGCCAGCAGCGAAGGACTAGAAAGCTACAATGAGCAGTTCTTC.

The chain recombines TRBV6-2 or TRBV6-3 with TRBJ1-2, with 11 bases matching TRBD1. The V segment lost 4 bases and the J segment 8 bases; nucleotides outside the gene matches: 21. Looked up from germline, CDR1 is MNHEY and CDR2 is SVGEGT. The CDR3 covers 19 residues. CDR3 sequence (DNA): TGTGCCAGCAGTTCGCGCTCGGACAGGGGGCACGGTGAACCCTTCGGCTACACCTTC. Residues: CASSSRSDRGHGEPFGYTF.

The chain combines TRBV21-1 with TRBJ2-1; the table's D call, TRBD2, has no DNA check behind it. TRBV21-1 is a documented pseudogene. The CDR3 covers 14 residues. The CDR3 nucleotides read TGTGCCAGCAGCAAAGATCCTAGGGCTAATGAGCAGTTCTTC. Translation: CASSKDPRANEQFF.

This clonotype was picked up many times. The chain joins TRBV20-1 to TRBJ2-5; 9 positions agree with TRBD1. V lost 6 bases and J lost 5; bases outside the gene matches: 10. Germline values: CDR1 DFQATT, CDR2 SNEGSKA (reference sequence). The CDR3 has 14 amino acids. The CDR3 bases are TGCAGTGCCCCCCGGGACAGGGCTGAGGAGACCCAGTACTTC. It yields the protein CSAPRDRAEETQYF.

This clonotype has a handful of counts. This sequence joins TRBV27 and TRBJ2-7; the match to TRBD1 covers 7 bases. The CDR3 loop spans 15 amino acids. Germline CDR1 reads MNHEY; CDR2 reads SMNVEV (reference sequence). V gave up 5 bases and J gave up 0 bases; unmatched junction bases: 7. The CDR3 spells CASSPGDRNSYEQYF. The CDR3 DNA reads as TGTGCCAGCAGTCCAGGGGACAGAAACTCCTACGAGCAGTACTTC.

This clonotype was observed many times. The genes are TRBV12-3 or TRBV12-4 and TRBJ2-1; maybe TRBD2 (6 bases). Deletions cut 5 bases from V and 4 bases from J, with 12 bases between. The CDR3 has 14 residues. The DNA for the CDR3 is TGTGCCAGCAGTCCGGAGGGGCTTTACAATGAGCAGTTCTTC. Residues: CASSPEGLYNEQFF.